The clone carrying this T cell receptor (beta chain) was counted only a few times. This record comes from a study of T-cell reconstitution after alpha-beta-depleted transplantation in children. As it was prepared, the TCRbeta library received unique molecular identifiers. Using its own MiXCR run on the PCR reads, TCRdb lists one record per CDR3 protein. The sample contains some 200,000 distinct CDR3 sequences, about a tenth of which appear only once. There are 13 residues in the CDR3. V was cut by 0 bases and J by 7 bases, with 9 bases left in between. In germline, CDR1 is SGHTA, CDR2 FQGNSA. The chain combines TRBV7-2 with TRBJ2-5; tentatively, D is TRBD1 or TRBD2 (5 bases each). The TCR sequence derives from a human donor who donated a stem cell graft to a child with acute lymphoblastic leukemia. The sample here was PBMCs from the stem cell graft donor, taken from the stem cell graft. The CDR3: CASSLAVGVTQYF. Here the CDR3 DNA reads TGTGCCAGCAGCTTAGCGGTGGGGGTGACCCAGTACTTC.